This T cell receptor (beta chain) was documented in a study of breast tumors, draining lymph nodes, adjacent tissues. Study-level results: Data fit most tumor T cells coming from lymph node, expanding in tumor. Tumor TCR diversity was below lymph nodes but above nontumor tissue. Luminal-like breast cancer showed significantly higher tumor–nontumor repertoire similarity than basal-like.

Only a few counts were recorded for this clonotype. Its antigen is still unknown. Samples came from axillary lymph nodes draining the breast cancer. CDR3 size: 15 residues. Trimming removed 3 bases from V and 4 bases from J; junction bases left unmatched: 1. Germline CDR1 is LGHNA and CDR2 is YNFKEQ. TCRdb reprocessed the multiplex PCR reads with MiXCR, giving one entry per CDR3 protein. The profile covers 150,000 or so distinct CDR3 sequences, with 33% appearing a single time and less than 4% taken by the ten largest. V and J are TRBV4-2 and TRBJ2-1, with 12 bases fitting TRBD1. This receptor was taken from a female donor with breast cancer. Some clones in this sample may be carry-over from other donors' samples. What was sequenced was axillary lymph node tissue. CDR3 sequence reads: CASSQGQGAYNEQFF. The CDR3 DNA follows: TGTGCCAGCAGCCAGGGACAGGGGGCGTACAATGAGCAGTTCTTC.